Listed below are T cell receptor beta chains from one sample, sequenced in a study of breast tumors, draining lymph nodes, adjacent tissues. TCRdb analysed the multiplex PCR reads with MiXCR anew, one entry per CDR3 protein. This table holds around 230,000 distinct CDR3 sequences, 32% found once. The sample comprised axillary lymph node tissue. These TCRs come from a female donor with breast cancer. Some clones in this sample may be carry-over from other donors' samples. The CDR3 runs from the conserved cysteine through the conserved F or W. The D gene is left open where the match is weak. A row's size may be missing; if present it is once, few, many or a size class.

-	many	TRBV20-1	TRBJ2-1	CSASYPSAYNEQFF	TGCAGTGCTAGTTACCCGTCTGCCTACAATGAGCAGTTCTTC
-	-	TRBV4-2	TRBJ2-7	CASSQESSPQSYEQYF	TGTGCCAGCAGCCAAGAGTCGTCACCCCAATCCTACGAGCAGTACTTC
TRBD2	many	TRBV6-2/TRBV6-3	TRBJ2-5	CASTGLAGGPEIQETQYF	TGTGCCAGCACCGGACTAGCGGGAGGGCCAGAGATCCAAGAGACCCAGTACTTC
-	-	TRBV3-1	TRBJ1-2	CASSQSGRGYTF	TGTGCCAGCAGCCAATCGGGCCGAGGCTACACCTTC
TRBD1	-	TRBV5-1	TRBJ1-2	CASSLKNRGSHGYTF	TGCGCCAGCAGCTTGAAGAACAGGGGGTCTCATGGCTACACCTTC
-	many	TRBV10-3	TRBJ2-1	CAISTYNEQFF	TGTGCCATCAGCACTTACAATGAGCAGTTCTTC
-	many	TRBV12-3/TRBV12-4	TRBJ2-4	CASSPGHLAKNIQYF	TGTGCCAGCAGTCCCGGACACCTAGCCAAAAACATTCAGTACTTC
TRBD2	many	TRBV11-3	TRBJ2-1	CASSLEAGGNNEQFF	TGTGCCAGCAGCTTAGAGGCGGGAGGGAACAATGAGCAGTTCTTC
-	many	TRBV20-1	TRBJ1-2	CSAKRVSGGYTF	TGCAGTGCAAAGAGGGTGTCCGGTGGCTACACCTTC
TRBD2	many	TRBV13	TRBJ2-1	CASSQRGGNEQFF	TGTGCCAGCAGCCAGCGGGGGGGCAATGAGCAGTTCTTC
-	-	TRBV19	TRBJ1-5	CASSKRSGGTSNQPQHF	TGTGCCAGTAGTAAGCGATCAGGCGGTACGAGCAATCAGCCCCAGCATTTT
TRBD2	many	TRBV14	TRBJ2-3	CASSQPGLAGARDTQYF	TGTGCCAGCAGCCAACCGGGACTAGCGGGAGCCAGAGATACGCAGTATTTT
-	-	TRBV7-2	TRBJ2-3	CASSLAGTASTDTQYF	TGTGCCAGCAGCTTGGCCGGGACCGCTAGCACAGATACGCAGTATTTT
-	-	TRBV7-9	TRBJ1-4	CASSELAGTDEKLFF	TGTGCCAGCAGCGAACTAGCGGGCACAGATGAAAAACTGTTTTTT
-	-	TRBV20-1	TRBJ1-5	CSARDLFGGSRNQPQHF	TGCAGTGCTAGAGATCTATTTGGGGGTTCCAGGAATCAGCCCCAGCATTTT
-	many	TRBV6-6	TRBJ1-2	CACGDHNYGYTF	TGTGCCTGCGGGGACCATAACTATGGCTACACCTTC
TRBD1	-	TRBV6-7	TRBJ1-1	CASSYPLGTGDTEAFF	TGTGCCAGCAGTTACCCTCTTGGGACAGGGGACACTGAAGCTTTCTTT
-	many	TRBV12-3/TRBV12-4	TRBJ1-5	CASSLVVGGALNQPQHF	TGTGCCAGCAGTTTAGTTGTAGGGGGTGCCCTCAATCAGCCCCAGCATTTT
TRBD1	-	TRBV24-1	TRBJ1-2	CATSDSPGTGLGYTF	TGTGCCACCAGTGACTCCCCCGGGACAGGTCTCGGCTACACCTTC
TRBD2	many	TRBV24-1	TRBJ2-3	CATSDPLGLAGGDTQYF	TGTGCCACCAGTGACCCCCTGGGACTAGCGGGAGGTGATACGCAGTATTTT
TRBD1	many	TRBV6-5	TRBJ1-2	CASTRGGQQNYGYTF	TGTGCCAGCACCAGGGGGGGACAACAAAACTATGGCTACACCTTC
-	-	TRBV6-4	TRBJ1-6	CASSDWAGDPPLHF	TGTGCCAGCAGTGACTGGGCAGGGGATCCACCCCTCCACTTT
-	many	TRBV10-1	TRBJ2-5	CASSVRQEVETQYF	TGCGCCAGCAGTGTACGGCAGGAGGTGGAGACCCAGTACTTC
-	many	TRBV29-1	TRBJ2-3	CSAAVAVGGIADTQYF	TGCAGCGCCGCGGTGGCTGTTGGCGGGATCGCAGATACGCAGTATTTT
-	many	TRBV20-1	TRBJ2-1	CSARDPDGGNEQFF	TGCAGTGCTAGAGATCCGGACGGTGGGAATGAGCAGTTCTTC
-	few	TRBV27	TRBJ2-3	CASSTVSTDTQYF	TGTGCCAGCAGTACCGTTAGCACAGATACGCAGTATTTT
TRBD2	-	TRBV9	TRBJ2-3	CASRQSLGAGTSGSRDTQYF	TGTGCCAGCAGGCAGAGTCTAGGGGCTGGGACTAGCGGGAGTAGGGATACGCAGTATTTT
-	many	TRBV7-9	TRBJ2-7	CASSSGAYEQYF	TGTGCCAGCAGCTCGGGGGCCTACGAGCAGTACTTC
-	-	TRBV2	TRBJ2-1	CASRTRGGGSRGYNEQFF	TGTGCCAGCAGGACTAGAGGGGGCGGGAGCCGGGGATACAATGAGCAGTTCTTC
TRBD2	few	TRBV7-2	TRBJ2-4	CASSFRLAGVLAKNIQYF	TGTGCCAGCAGCTTTCGACTAGCGGGGGTACTAGCCAAAAACATTCAGTACTTC
TRBD2	many	TRBV18	TRBJ2-7	CASSRGLAGSYEQYF	TGTGCCAGCTCACGGGGACTAGCGGGCTCCTACGAGCAGTACTTC
-	many	TRBV19	TRBJ2-5	CASSIGGRGVQETQYF	TGTGCCAGTAGTATAGGTGGCAGGGGGGTACAAGAGACCCAGTACTTC
TRBD2	-	TRBV20-1	TRBJ2-3	CSAPETSGRSDTQYF	TGCAGTGCCCCGGAGACTAGCGGGAGATCAGATACGCAGTATTTT
-	-	TRBV2	TRBJ1-5	CASSEAWTDNQPQHF	TGTGCCAGCAGTGAAGCTTGGACCGACAATCAGCCCCAGCATTTT
TRBD1	many	TRBV24-1	TRBJ1-5	CATSPGGSVQPQHF	TGTGCCACCAGCCCAGGGGGGTCGGTGCAGCCCCAGCATTTT
-	many	TRBV20-1	TRBJ2-1	CSARNSNWDRGFF	TGCAGTGCTAGGAATAGCAATTGGGACCGGGGGTTCTTC